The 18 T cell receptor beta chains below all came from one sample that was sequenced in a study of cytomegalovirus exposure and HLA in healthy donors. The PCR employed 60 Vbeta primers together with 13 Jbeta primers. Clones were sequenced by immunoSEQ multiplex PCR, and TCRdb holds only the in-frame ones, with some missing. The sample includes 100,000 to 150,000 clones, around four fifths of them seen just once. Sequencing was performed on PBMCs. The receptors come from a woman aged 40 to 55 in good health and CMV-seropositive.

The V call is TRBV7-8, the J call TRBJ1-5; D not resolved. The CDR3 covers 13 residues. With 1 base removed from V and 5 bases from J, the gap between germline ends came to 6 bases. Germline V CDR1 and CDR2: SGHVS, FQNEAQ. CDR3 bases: TGTGCCAGCAGCTTAGAACGAGATCAGCCCCAGCATTTT. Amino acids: CASSLERDQPQHF.

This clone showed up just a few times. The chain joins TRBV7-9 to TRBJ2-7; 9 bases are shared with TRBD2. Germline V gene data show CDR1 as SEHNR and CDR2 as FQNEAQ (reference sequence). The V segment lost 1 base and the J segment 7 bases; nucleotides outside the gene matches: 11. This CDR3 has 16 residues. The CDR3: CASSLVSLAGLEEQYF. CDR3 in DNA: TGTGCCAGCAGCTTAGTCTCTCTAGCGGGGCTTGAGGAGCAGTACTTC.

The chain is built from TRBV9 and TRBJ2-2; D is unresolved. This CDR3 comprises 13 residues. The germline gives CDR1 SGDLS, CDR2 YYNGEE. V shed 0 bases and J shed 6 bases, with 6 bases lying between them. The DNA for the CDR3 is TGTGCCAGCAGCGTAGGTAGTCCCGGGGAGCTGTTTTTT. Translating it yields CASSVGSPGELFF.

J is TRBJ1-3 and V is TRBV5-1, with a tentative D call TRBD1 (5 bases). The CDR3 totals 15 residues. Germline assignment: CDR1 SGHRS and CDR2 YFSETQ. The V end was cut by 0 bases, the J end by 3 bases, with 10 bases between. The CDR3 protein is CASSLDRTVGNTIYF. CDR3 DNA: TGCGCCAGCAGCTTGGACAGGACGGTTGGAAACACCATATATTTT.

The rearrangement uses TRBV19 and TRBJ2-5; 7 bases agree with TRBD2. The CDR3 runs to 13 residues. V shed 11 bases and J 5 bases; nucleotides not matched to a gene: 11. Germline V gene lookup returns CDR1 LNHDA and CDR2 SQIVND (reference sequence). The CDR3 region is CAVGEGSRETQYF. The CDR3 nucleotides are TGTGCCGTGGGGGAGGGGTCGCGGGAGACCCAGTACTTC.

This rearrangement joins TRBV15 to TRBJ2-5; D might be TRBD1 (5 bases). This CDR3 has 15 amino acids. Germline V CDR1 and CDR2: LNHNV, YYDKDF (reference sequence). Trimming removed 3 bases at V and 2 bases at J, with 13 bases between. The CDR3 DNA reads TGTGCCACCAGCAGGAGCGACAGTGCTCAAGAGACCCAGTACTTC. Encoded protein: CATSRSDSAQETQYF.

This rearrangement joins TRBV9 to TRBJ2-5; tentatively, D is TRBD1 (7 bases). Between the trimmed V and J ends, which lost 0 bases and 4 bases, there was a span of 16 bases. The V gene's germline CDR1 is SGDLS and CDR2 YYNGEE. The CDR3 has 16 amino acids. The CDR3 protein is CASSVAQGGGGETQYF. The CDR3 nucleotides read TGTGCCAGCAGCGTAGCTCAGGGGGGTGGAGGAGAGACCCAGTACTTC.

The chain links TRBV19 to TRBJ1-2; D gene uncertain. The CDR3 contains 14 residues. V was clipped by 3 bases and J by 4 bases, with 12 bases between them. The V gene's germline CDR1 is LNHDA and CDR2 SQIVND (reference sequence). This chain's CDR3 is CASSINQAAYGYTF. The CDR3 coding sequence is TGTGCCAGTAGTATCAACCAGGCCGCCTATGGCTACACCTTC.

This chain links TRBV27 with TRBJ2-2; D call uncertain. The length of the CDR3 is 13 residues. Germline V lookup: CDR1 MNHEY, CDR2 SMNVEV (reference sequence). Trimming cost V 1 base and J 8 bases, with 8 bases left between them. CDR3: CASSLYYEGELFF. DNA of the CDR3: TGTGCCAGCAGTTTATACTACGAGGGGGAGCTGTTTTTT.

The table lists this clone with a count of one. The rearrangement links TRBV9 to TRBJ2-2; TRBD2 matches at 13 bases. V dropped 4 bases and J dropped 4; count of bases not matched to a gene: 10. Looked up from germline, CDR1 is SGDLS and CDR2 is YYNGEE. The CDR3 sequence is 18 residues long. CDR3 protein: CASSPGLAGEYGTGELFF. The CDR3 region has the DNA TGTGCCAGCAGCCCCGGACTAGCGGGAGAGTATGGCACCGGGGAGCTGTTTTTT.

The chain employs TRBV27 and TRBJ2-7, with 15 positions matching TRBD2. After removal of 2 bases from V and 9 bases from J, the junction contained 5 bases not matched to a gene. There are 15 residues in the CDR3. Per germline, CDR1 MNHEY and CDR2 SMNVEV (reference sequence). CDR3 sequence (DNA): TGTGCCAGCAGTTTACAGGGACTAGCGGGAGGAGGGCAGTACTTC. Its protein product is CASSLQGLAGGGQYF.

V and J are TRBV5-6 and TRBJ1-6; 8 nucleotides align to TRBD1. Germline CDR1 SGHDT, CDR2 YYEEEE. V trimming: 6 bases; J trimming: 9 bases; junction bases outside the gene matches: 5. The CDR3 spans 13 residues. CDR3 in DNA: TGTGCCAGCACTCTGACAGGGGCTTCACCCCTCCACTTT. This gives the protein CASTLTGASPLHF.

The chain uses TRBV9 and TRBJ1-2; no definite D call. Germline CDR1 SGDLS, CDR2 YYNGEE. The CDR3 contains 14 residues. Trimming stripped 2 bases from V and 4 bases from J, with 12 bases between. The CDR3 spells CASSVGDYSYGYTF. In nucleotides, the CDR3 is TGTGCCAGCAGCGTTGGAGACTACAGCTATGGCTACACCTTC.

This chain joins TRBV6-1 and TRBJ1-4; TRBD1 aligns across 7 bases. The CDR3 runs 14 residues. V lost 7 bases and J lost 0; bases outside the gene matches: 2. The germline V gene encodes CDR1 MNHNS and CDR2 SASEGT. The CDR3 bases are TGTGCCAGCACTACAGGGGCAACTAATGAAAAACTGTTTTTT. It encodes CASTTGATNEKLFF.

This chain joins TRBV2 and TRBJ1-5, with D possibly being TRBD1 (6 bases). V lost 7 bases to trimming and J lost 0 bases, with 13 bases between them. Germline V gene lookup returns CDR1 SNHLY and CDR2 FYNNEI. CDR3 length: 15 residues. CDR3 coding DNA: TGTGCCAGCAATGTGTGGGACAATAGCAATCAGCCCCAGCATTTT. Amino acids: CASNVWDNSNQPQHF.

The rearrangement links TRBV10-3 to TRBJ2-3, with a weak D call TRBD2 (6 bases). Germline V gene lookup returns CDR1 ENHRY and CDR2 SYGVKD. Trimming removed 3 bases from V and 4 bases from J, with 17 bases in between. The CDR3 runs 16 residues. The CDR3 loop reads CAISEPGGPGADTQYF. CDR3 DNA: TGTGCCATCAGTGAACCCGGAGGACCGGGGGCAGATACGCAGTATTTT.

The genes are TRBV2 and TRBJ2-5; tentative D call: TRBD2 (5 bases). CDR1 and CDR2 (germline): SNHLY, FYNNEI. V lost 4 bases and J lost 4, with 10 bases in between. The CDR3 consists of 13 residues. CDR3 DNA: TGTGCCAGCAGTGCCCGGGAACGAGAGACCCAGTACTTC. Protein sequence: CASSARERETQYF.

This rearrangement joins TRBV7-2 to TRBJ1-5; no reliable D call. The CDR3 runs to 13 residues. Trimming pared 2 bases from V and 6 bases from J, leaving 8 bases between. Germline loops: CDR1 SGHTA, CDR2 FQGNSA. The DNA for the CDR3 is TGTGCCAGCAGCTTAAGCTCAGGTCAGCCCCAGCATTTT. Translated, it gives CASSLSSGQPQHF.